The sequence of this T cell receptor beta chain was determined in a study of early T cells in non-severe SARS-CoV-2 infection. Researchers tagged individual cDNA molecules with unique molecular identifiers. TCRdb reprocessed the 5' RACE reads via MiXCR and lists one record per CDR3 protein. The table lists tens of thousands of distinct CDR3 sequences, roughly 21% of them singletons, with 15% to 20% in the top ten. The CDR3 contains 17 residues. V gave up 3 bases and J gave up 1 base; unmatched junction bases: 3. Germline assignment: CDR1 KGHSH and CDR2 LQKENI. The starting material was whole blood, obtained at baseline. This chain connects TRBV18 to TRBJ2-3; 14 bases fit TRBD2. The TCR was taken from an adult who was a healthcare worker with PCR-confirmed SARS-CoV-2 infection or an uninfected control (not recorded which). CDR3 region: CASSPGLAGAGTDTQYF. The CDR3 nucleotides read TGTGCCAGCTCACCGGGACTAGCGGGGGCCGGCACAGATACGCAGTATTTT.